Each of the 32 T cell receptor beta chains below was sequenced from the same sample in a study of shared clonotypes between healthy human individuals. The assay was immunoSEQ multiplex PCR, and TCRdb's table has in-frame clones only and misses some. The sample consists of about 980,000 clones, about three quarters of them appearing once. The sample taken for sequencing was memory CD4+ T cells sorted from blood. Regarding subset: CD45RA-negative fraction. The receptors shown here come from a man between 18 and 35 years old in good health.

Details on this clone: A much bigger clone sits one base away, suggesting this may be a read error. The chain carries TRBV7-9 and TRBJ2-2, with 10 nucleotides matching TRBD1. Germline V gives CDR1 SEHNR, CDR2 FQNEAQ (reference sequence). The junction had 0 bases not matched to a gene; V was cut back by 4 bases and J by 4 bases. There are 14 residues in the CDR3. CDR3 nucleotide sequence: TGTGCCAGCAGCTGGGACAGGGGCACCGGGGAGCTGTTTTTT. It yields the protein CASSWDRGTGELFF.

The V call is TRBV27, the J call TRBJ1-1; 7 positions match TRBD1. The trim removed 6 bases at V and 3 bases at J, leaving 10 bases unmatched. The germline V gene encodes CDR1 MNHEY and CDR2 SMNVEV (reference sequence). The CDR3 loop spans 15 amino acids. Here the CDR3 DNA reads TGTGCCAGCAGCGTTCAGGGGGGGATTGACACTGAAGCTTTCTTT. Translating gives CASSVQGGIDTEAFF.

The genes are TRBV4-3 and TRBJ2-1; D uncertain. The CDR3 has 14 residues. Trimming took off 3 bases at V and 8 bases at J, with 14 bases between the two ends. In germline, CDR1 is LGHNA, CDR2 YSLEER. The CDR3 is CASSQELHSDEQFF. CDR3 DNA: TGCGCCAGCAGCCAGGAACTACACAGTGATGAGCAGTTCTTC.

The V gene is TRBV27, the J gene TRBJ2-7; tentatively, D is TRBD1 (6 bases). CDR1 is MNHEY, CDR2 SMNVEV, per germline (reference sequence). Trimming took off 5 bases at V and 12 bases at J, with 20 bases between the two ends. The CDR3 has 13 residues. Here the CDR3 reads CASSETPQTGLYF. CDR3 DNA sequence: TGTGCCAGCAGTGAGACCCCTCAGACAGGTTTGTACTTC.

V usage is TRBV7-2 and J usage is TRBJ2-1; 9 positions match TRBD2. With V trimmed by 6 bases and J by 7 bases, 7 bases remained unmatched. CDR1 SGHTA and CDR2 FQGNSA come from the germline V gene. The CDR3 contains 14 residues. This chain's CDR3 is CASSQRGEWNEQFF. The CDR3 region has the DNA TGTGCCAGCAGTCAGCGGGGGGAGTGGAATGAGCAGTTCTTC.

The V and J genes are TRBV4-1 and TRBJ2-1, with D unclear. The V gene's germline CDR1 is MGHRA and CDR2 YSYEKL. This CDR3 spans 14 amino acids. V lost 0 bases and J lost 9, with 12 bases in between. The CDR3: CASSQDRVIGEQFF. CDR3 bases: TGCGCCAGCAGCCAAGATCGAGTCATCGGTGAGCAGTTCTTC.

This CDR3 reads CASSPPGQGRYEKLFF. For the CDR3, the DNA is TGTGCCAGCTCACCACCGGGTCAGGGGAGGTATGAAAAACTGTTTTTT. The chain uses TRBV18 and TRBJ1-4; the D gene is possibly TRBD1 (6 bases). The germline gives CDR1 KGHSH, CDR2 LQKENI. V was cut by 0 bases and J by 6 bases, with 14 bases left in between. The CDR3 loop spans 16 amino acids.

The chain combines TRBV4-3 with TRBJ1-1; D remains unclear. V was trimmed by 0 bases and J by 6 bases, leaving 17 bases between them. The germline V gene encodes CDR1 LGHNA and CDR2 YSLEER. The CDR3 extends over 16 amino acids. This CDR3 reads CASSQELRASLAEAFF. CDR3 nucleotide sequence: TGCGCCAGCAGCCAAGAGTTAAGAGCGTCACTTGCTGAAGCTTTCTTT.

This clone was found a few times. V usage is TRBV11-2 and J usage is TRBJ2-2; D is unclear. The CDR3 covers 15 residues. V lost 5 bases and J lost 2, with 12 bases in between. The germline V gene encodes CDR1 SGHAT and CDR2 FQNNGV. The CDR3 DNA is TGTGCCAGCAGCCCTTGGACGGTCAACACCGGGGAGCTGTTTTTT. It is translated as CASSPWTVNTGELFF.

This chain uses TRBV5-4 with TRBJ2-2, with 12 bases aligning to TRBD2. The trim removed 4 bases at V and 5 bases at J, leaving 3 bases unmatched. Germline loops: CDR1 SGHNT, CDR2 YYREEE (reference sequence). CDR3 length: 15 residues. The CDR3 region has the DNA TGTGCCAGCAGCCCCGGACTAGCGGGAACCGGGGAGCTGTTTTTT. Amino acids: CASSPGLAGTGELFF.

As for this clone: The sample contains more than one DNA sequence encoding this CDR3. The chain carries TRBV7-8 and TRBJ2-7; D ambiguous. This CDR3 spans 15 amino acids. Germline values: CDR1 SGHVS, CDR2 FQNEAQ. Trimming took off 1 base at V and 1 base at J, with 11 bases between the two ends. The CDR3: CASSLVPGGSYEQYF. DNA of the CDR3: TGTGCCAGCAGCTTAGTGCCGGGTGGGTCCTACGAGCAGTACTTC.

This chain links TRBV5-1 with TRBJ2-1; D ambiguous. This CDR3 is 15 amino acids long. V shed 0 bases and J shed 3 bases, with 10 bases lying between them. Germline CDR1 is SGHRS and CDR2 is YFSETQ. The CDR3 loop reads CASSLEYYIYNEQFF. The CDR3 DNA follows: TGCGCCAGCAGCTTGGAGTACTACATCTACAATGAGCAGTTCTTC.

The CDR3 spells CASSLSRWGQGDNEQYF. CDR3 nucleotide sequence: TGTGCCAGCAGCTTAAGTCGGTGGGGACAGGGGGACAACGAGCAGTACTTC. V gene TRBV7-8 combines with J gene TRBJ2-7, with 11 bases that match TRBD1. CDR3 size: 17 residues. The trim removed 2 bases at V and 5 bases at J, leaving 11 bases unmatched. Germline CDR1 is SGHVS and CDR2 is FQNEAQ. The complete variable domain, with remaining parts taken from reference TRBV7-8 and TRBJ2-7, reads GAGVSQSPRYKVAKRGQDVALRCDPISGHVSLFWYQQALGQGPEFLTYFQNEAQLDKSGLPSDRFFAERPEGSVSTLKIQRTQQEDSAVYLCASSLSRWGQGDNEQYFGPGTRLTVT.

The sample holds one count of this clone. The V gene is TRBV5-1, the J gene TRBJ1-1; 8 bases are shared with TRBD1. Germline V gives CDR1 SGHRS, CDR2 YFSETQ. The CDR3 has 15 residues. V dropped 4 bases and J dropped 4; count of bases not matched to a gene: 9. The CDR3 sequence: CASSPIGQGSTEAFF. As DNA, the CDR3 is TGCGCCAGCAGCCCAATAGGACAGGGTAGCACTGAAGCTTTCTTT.

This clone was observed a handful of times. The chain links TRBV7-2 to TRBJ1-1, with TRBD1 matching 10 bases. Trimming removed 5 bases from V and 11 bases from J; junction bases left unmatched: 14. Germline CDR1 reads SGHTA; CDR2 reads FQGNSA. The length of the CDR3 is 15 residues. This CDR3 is CASSQEQPGQGYAFF. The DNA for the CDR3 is TGTGCCAGCAGCCAGGAGCAGCCGGGACAGGGGTATGCTTTCTTT.

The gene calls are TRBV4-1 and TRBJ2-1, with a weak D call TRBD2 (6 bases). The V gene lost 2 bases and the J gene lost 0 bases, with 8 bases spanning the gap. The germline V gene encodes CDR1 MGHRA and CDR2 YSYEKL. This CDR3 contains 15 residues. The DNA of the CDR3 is TGCGCCAGCAGCCAACGGGAGAGCTCCTACAATGAGCAGTTCTTC. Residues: CASSQRESSYNEQFF.

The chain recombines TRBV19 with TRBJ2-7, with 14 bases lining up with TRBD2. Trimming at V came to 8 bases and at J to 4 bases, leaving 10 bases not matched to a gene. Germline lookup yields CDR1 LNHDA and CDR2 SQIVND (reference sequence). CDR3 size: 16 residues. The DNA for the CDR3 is TGTGCCAGTTCTACCGGGACTAGCGGGAGTGGGTACGAGCAGTACTTC. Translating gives CASSTGTSGSGYEQYF.

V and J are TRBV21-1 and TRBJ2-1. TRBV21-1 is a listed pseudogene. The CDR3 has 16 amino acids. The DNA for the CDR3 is TGTGCCAGCAACCCCTTTCGGGGCAATGCGGCCAATGAGCAGTTCTTC. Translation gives CASNPFRGNAANEQFF.

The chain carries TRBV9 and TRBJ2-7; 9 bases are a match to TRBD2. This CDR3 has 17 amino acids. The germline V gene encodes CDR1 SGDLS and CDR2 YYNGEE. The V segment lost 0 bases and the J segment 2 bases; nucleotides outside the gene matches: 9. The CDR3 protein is CASSVEPSKRGAYEQYF. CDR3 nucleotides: TGTGCCAGCAGCGTAGAGCCCTCCAAGCGGGGGGCCTACGAGCAGTACTTC.

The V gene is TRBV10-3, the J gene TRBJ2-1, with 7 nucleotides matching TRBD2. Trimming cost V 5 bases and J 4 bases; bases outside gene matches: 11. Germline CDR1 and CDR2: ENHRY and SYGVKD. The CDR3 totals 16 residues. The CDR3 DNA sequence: TGTGCCATCAGTCTTGCCGGGACTACTGTTTACAATGAGCAGTTCTTC. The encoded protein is CAISLAGTTVYNEQFF.

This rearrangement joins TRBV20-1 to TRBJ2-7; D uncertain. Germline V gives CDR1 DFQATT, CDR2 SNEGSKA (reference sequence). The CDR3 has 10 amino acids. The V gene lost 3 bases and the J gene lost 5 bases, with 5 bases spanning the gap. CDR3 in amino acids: CSARSDEQYF. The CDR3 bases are TGCAGTGCTAGGTCGGACGAGCAGTACTTC.

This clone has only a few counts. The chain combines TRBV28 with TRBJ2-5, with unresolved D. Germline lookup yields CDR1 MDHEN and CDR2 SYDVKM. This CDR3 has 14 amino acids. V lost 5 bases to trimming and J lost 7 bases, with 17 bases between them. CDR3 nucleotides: TGTGCCAGCAGTCCGGTAGGGCCCTCGGGGACCCAGTACTTC. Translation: CASSPVGPSGTQYF.

The CDR3 loop reads CASTGGPEAFF. CDR3 DNA: TGTGCCAGCACGGGGGGCCCTGAAGCTTTCTTT. The V and J genes are TRBV2 and TRBJ1-1; D possibly corresponds to TRBD1 (6 bases). The CDR3 sequence is 11 residues long. Per the germline V gene, CDR1 is SNHLY and CDR2 is FYNNEI. V lost 7 bases and J 6 bases, leaving 9 bases between the germline ends.

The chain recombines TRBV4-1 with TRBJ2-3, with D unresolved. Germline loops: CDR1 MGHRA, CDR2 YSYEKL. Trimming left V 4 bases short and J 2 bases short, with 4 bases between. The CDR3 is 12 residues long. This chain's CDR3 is CASSPNTDTQYF. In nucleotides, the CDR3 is TGCGCCAGCAGCCCCAACACAGATACGCAGTATTTT.

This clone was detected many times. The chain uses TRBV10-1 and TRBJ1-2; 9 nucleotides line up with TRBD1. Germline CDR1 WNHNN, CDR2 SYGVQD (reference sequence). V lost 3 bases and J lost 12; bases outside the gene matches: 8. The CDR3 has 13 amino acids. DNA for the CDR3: TGCGCCAGCAGTGATGGGACAGGGTTTCCAAACACCTTC. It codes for CASSDGTGFPNTF.

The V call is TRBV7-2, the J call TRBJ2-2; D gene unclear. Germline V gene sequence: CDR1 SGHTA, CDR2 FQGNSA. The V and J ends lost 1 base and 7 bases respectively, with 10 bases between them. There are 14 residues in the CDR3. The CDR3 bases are TGTGCCAGCAGCTTAGATCGCGCCGGCGGGGAGCTGTTTTTT. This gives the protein CASSLDRAGGELFF.

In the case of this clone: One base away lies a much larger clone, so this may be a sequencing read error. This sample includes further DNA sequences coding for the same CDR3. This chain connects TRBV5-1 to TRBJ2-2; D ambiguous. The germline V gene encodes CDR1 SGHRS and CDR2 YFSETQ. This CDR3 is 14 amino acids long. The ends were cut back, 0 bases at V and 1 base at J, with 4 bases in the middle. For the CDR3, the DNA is TGCGCCAGCAGCTTGGCCCAGAACACCGGGGAGCTGTTTTTT. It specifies CASSLAQNTGELFF.

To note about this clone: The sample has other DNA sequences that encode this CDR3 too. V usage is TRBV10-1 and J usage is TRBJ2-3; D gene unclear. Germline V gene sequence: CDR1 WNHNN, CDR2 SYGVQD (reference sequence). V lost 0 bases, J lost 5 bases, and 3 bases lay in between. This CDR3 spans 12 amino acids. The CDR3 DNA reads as TGCGCCAGCAGTGAGTCGCAAGATACGCAGTATTTT. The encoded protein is CASSESQDTQYF.

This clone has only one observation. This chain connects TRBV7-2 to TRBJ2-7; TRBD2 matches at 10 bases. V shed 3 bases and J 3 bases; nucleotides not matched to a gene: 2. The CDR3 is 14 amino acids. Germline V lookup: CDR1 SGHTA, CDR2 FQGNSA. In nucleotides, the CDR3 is TGTGCCAGCAGCTTTAGCGGGGGGTTCTACGAGCAGTACTTC. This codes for CASSFSGGFYEQYF.

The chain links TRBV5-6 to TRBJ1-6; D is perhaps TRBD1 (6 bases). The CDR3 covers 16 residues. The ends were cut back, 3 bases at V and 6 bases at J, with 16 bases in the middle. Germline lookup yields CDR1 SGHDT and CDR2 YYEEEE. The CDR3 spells CASSSQGRTINSPLHF. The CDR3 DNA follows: TGTGCCAGCAGCTCACAGGGCCGGACGATTAATTCACCCCTCCACTTT.

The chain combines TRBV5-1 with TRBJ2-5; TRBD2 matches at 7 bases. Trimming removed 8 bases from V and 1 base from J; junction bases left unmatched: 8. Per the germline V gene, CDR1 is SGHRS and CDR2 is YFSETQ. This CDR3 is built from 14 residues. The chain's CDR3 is CASTRSGTQETQYF. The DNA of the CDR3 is TGCGCCAGTACTCGGAGCGGGACCCAAGAGACCCAGTACTTC.

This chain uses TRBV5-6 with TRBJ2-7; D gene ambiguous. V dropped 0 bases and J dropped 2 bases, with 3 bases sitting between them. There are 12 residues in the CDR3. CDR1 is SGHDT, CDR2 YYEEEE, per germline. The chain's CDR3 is CASSLGTYEQYF. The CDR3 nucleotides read TGTGCCAGCAGCTTGGGGACCTACGAGCAGTACTTC.